This T cell receptor (beta chain) originates from a study of response to subunit inactivated influenza vaccine (dated by TCRdb to the late 2010s). Regarding the study in general: Deep quantitative T cell receptor repertoire profiling was used in the study to track responses to a trivalent subunit inactivated influenza vaccine. Overall study results and their limits: According to the authors, only a limited number of new T cells may be recruited by each seasonal influenza vaccination.

Preparation of the library involved RT-PCR. Sequencing used an Illumina HiSeq 2500. TCRdb applied fastp at Q25 and MiXCR to the public reads, then kept only in-frame beta chains. Rows with a matching CDR3 protein are joined into one entry that keeps the most common DNA and genes. This sample holds about 570,000 distinct CDR3 sequences; 11% were observed only once. Around 10% of the sample rests with the top ten. The V end loses 6 bases and the J end loses 3 bases, and a stretch of 15 bases separates them. Measured from the cysteine to the phenylalanine, the CDR3 is 15 residues long. Left in the record is the CDR3 DNA by itself, 45 bases read in frame from the first base. Reading the germline V gene gives CDR1 MNHNS and CDR2 SASEGT. There are a few counts of this clonotype. No antigen is known for it. No per-base quality is available; no much larger clone lies one base away. The sample was also linked to a second study, of T cells expressing NK-cell markers. The second study reports: The TCR beta cDNA libraries were made using 5'RACE template switching, a step that added both a universal primer site and unique molecular identifiers. In sorted CD3+CD56+NKG2C+, CD3+CD56+NKG2C- and CD3+CD56-NKG2C+ T-cell subsets from several donors, TCR beta-chain repertoires were profiled. Seven of the eight sequenced donors were HCMV-seropositive and one was HCMV-seronegative. In several experiments an anti-gammadeltaTCR antibody was added to restrict sorting to alphabetaTCR-expressing T cells. In more than five donors, the dominant CD3+CD56+NKG2C+ clonotypes ranked among the top 10 CD8+ clonotypes, making up roughly 1.0-7.0% of CD8+ T cells. Those dominant clonotypes were again the most abundant among CD3+CD56-NKG2C+ cells in a handful of donors, at roughly 25-60.1%. It remained unclear whether the expanded NKG2C-expressing T cell clones were specific for HCMV antigens. The study sequenced eight donors, all healthy volunteers chosen at random: three men and five women. To determine HCMV serostatus, a commercial ELISA kit was used to detect HCMV-specific IgG in serum. Ficoll density gradient centrifugation was used to isolate peripheral blood mononuclear cells from blood. Bulk peripheral blood T-cell repertoires were additionally sequenced from unsorted PBMC for roughly six donors. cDNA synthesis was primed from the TCR beta constant segment, followed by two successive PCR amplification steps. Sequencing of the libraries produced 2 x 150 bp reads on Illumina HiSeq 2000/2500, MiSeq or NextSeq. Reads were demultiplexed and grouped by UMI with MIGEC, and clonotypes were assembled and quantified with MiTCR. To exclude erroneous sequences, only TCR cDNA sequences supported by at least two reads were retained. The tcR package was used for downstream repertoire analysis, and clonotypes were matched across fractions by CDR3 nucleotide sequence plus V segment. VDJmatch was used to annotate antigen specificity against VDJdb, with one amino acid substitution allowed in CDR3.

Sequencing used PBMCs from blood, obtained on the day of vaccination. The sequence was collected from a middle-aged man who received an inactivated influenza vaccine. Donor details come from another sample of the same person, matched by shared clones. The V gene is TRBV6-1 and the J gene is TRBJ2-1, with a tentative D gene TRBD2 over 5 matching bases. Here is the DNA: TGTGCCAGCAGCCGCTATGAGGGCCTCTACAATGAGCAGTTCTTC. This gives the protein CASSRYEGLYNEQFF.